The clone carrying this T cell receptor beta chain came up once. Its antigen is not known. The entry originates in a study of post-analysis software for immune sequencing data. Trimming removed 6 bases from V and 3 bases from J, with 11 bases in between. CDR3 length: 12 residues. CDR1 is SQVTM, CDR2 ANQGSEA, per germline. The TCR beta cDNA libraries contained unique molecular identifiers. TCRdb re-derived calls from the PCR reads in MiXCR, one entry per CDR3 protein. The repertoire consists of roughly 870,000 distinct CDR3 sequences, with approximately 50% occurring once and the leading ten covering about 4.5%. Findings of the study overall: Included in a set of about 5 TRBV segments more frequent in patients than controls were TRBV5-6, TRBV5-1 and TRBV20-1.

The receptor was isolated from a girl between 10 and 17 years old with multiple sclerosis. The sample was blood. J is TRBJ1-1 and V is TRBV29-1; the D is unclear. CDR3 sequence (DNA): TGCAGCGTCGGGGAGGGCTACACTGAAGCTTTCTTT. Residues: CSVGEGYTEAFF.